This T cell receptor (beta chain) was profiled in a study of T cells in Graves' hyperthyroidism and ophthalmopathy. Whole-study findings and limits: In validation, the model predicted ophthalmopathy. These predictions came a median approximately 5.9 months before onset. Blood held most thyroid clonotypes expanded above 0.001 frequency.

Disease duration was under 3 months in the ophthalmopathy patients, who also had a Clinical Activity Score of at least 3 and a NOSPECS grade of at least 4. Using 10 ml of fresh peripheral blood, PBMCs were prepared. This clonotype was seen repeatedly, ten times or more. Its specificity is not known. V shed 5 bases, J shed 1 base, and the junction held 14 bases outside the gene matches. The CDR3 is made up of 18 amino acids. Per the germline V gene, CDR1 is DFQATT and CDR2 is SNEGSKA (reference sequence). The CDR3 regions of TCR beta were amplified from RNA transcripts. A first-round RT-PCR of the TCR CDR3 used the HTBI primer set. A single record per CDR3 protein comes from TCRdb applying MiXCR to the multiplex PCR reads. The table shows about 520,000 distinct CDR3 sequences, with around 22% occurring only once.

The sample was blood. This receptor was taken from a woman in her 30s with Graves' ophthalmopathy. This rearrangement joins TRBV20-1 to TRBJ1-2, with 12 bases aligning to TRBD1. This chain's CDR3 is CSAENLGQGARGNYGYTF. The CDR3, as DNA: TGCAGTGCTGAGAATTTGGGACAGGGGGCGCGGGGTAACTATGGCTACACCTTC.